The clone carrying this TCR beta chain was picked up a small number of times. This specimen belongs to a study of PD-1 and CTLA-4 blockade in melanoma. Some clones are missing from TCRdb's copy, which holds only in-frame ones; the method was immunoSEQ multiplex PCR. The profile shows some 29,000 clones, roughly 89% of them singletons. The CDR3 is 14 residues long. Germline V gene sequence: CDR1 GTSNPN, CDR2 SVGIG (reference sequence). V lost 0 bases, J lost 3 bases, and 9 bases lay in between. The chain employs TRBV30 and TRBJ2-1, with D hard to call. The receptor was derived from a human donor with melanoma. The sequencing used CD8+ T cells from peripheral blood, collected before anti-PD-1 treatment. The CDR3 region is CAWSVLGIYNEQFF. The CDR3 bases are TGTGCCTGGAGTGTACTGGGGATCTACAATGAGCAGTTCTTC.